Listed here are 30 T cell receptor beta chains from one sample, sequenced in a study of blood T cell repertoires in COVID-19. Generated by immunoSEQ multiplex PCR, the TCRdb table keeps only in-frame clones and is missing some. The data contain approximately 440,000 clones, roughly 87% of them seen just once; the ten biggest clones take up under 0.7%. The source material was PBMCs or T cells enriched from blood (not recorded which). The receptors come from a man aged 18 to 30 who had recovered from COVID-19.

The J gene is TRBJ1-5, the V gene TRBV29-1; D is uncertain. The CDR3 totals 14 residues. Looked up from germline, CDR1 is SQVTM and CDR2 is ANQGSEA. The V and J ends lost 6 bases and 0 bases respectively, with 12 bases between them. The CDR3 region is CSVPRKNSNQPQHF. The CDR3 DNA is TGCAGCGTCCCCCGTAAAAATAGCAATCAGCCCCAGCATTTT.

The rearrangement uses TRBV6-4 and TRBJ1-1; the D gene is possibly TRBD1 (6 bases). Germline CDR1 and CDR2: MRHNA and SNTAGT. The V end was cut by 3 bases, the J end by 3 bases, with 8 bases between. The CDR3 loop spans 13 amino acids. The CDR3 DNA is TGTGCCAGCAGTGAGACAGGATACACTGAAGCTTTCTTT. Translated: CASSETGYTEAFF.

The CDR3 bases are TGTGCCAGCAGCTTCACAGGGGGGACGGGGGAGACCCAGTACTTC. This sequence encodes CASSFTGGTGETQYF. This rearrangement joins TRBV11-3 to TRBJ2-5; TRBD1 matches at 8 bases. Germline V gene data show CDR1 as SGHNT and CDR2 as YENEEA. J gave up 5 bases and V 3 bases, and 8 bases lay outside the gene matches. This CDR3 has 15 residues.

The rearrangement uses TRBV7-9 and TRBJ1-6; D remains unclear. Germline V gene lookup returns CDR1 SEHNR and CDR2 FQNEAQ (reference sequence). The CDR3 has 14 amino acids. V dropped 5 bases and J dropped 5 bases, with 10 bases sitting between them. This CDR3 reads CASSQRANNSPLHF. The DNA of the CDR3 is TGTGCCAGCAGCCAGCGAGCAAATAATTCACCCCTCCACTTT.

A single count supports this clone. This rearrangement joins TRBV5-6 to TRBJ1-2; D not certain. This CDR3 region has 16 residues. V lost 0 bases to trimming and J lost 1 base, with 13 bases between them. Germline assignment: CDR1 SGHDT and CDR2 YYEEEE. Here the CDR3 reads CASSLVRTAGNYGYTF. The DNA for the CDR3 is TGTGCCAGCAGCTTGGTCAGGACGGCGGGTAACTATGGCTACACCTTC.

The chain joins TRBV30 to TRBJ2-5, with D uncertain. Germline values: CDR1 GTSNPN, CDR2 SVGIG (reference sequence). V was shortened by 2 bases and J by 9 bases, with 10 bases between the two germline ends. The CDR3 sequence is 11 residues long. CDR3 bases: TGTGCCTGGAGTAAAGCATTGGCCCAGTACTTC. Residues: CAWSKALAQYF.

The CDR3 sequence is CAWSPYTEAFF. Written as DNA, the CDR3 is TGTGCCTGGAGCCCCTACACTGAAGCTTTCTTT. The rearrangement links TRBV30 to TRBJ1-1; no clear D. Germline V gene data show CDR1 as GTSNPN and CDR2 as SVGIG (reference sequence). Trimming took 3 bases from V and 3 from J, leaving 5 bases between them. The CDR3 covers 11 residues.

The chain joins TRBV5-1 to TRBJ1-5, with D possibly matching TRBD1 (6 bases). The CDR3 runs 15 residues. Germline V gene data show CDR1 as SGHRS and CDR2 as YFSETQ. Trimming left V 4 bases short and J 4 bases short, with 15 bases between. CDR3 bases: TGCGCCAGCAGCCGGAGCGGGACACGGAATCAGCCCCAGCATTTT. Residues: CASSRSGTRNQPQHF.

The chain combines TRBV21-1 with TRBJ2-7; the D call TRBD2 from the table was never checked on the DNA. TRBV21-1 constitutes a pseudogene. The CDR3 length is 15 residues. The CDR3 loop is CANLLSGSGAYEQYF. The CDR3 DNA follows: TGTGCCAACTTACTTAGCGGGAGCGGGGCCTACGAGCAGTACTTC.

V usage is TRBV10-2 and J usage is TRBJ2-7; the match to TRBD2 covers 11 bases. With V trimmed by 8 bases and J by 7 bases, 4 bases remained unmatched. There are 12 residues in the CDR3. Germline V gene lookup returns CDR1 WSHSY and CDR2 SAAADI. The CDR3 region has the DNA TGCGCCAGCGGCGGGACTAGCGGTGAGCAGTACTTC. Its protein is CASGGTSGEQYF.

The V call is TRBV18, the J call TRBJ1-1, with D perhaps matching TRBD1 (6 bases). CDR1 is KGHSH, CDR2 LQKENI, per germline. With 3 bases removed from V and 4 bases from J, the gap between germline ends came to 18 bases. The CDR3 spans 16 residues. The CDR3 coding sequence is TGTGCCAGCTCACCGGCCCAACAGGGACCGGGCACTGAAGCTTTCTTT. Residues: CASSPAQQGPGTEAFF.

The V call is TRBV24-1, the J call TRBJ1-5; D unresolved. V was shortened by 2 bases and J by 6 bases, with 10 bases between the two germline ends. The CDR3 loop spans 14 amino acids. Germline V CDR1 and CDR2: KGHDR, SFDVKD. The CDR3 spells CATSDSSSSQPQHF. DNA of the CDR3: TGTGCCACCAGTGATTCCTCGAGCTCTCAGCCCCAGCATTTT.

The genes are TRBV6-5 and TRBJ1-1; no reliable D call. The CDR3 is 15 residues long. Germline CDR1 MNHEY, CDR2 SVGAGI. The V end lost 3 bases, the J end lost 3 bases, and 14 bases lay between the germline ends. DNA of the CDR3: TGTGCCAGCAGTTATTTCACGCGGGGTCACACTGAAGCTTTCTTT. Its protein is CASSYFTRGHTEAFF.

The chain recombines TRBV30 with TRBJ1-5, with no clear D. The CDR3 sequence is 12 residues long. The germline gives CDR1 GTSNPN, CDR2 SVGIG (reference sequence). The V end lost 3 bases, the J end lost 0 bases, and 3 bases lay between the germline ends. For the CDR3, the DNA is TGTGCCTGGAGCCGTAGCAATCAGCCCCAGCATTTT. Its protein product is CAWSRSNQPQHF. Complete variable domain (other parts from reference TRBV30 and TRBJ1-5): SQTIHQWPATLVQPVGSPLSLECTVEGTSNPNLYWYRQAAGRGLQLLFYSVGIGQISSEVPQNLSASRPQDRQFILSSKKLLLSDSGFYLCAWSRSNQPQHFGDGTRLSIL.

There are a few counts of this clone. The J gene is TRBJ1-2, the V gene TRBV3-1 (or the pseudogene TRBV3-2); 8 nucleotides agree with TRBD1. The V and J ends lost 1 base and 4 bases, in that order; junction bases with no gene match: 8. CDR3 length equals 16 residues. Germline V gene data show CDR1 as LGHDT and CDR2 as YNNKEL (reference sequence). CDR3 coding DNA: TGTGCCAGCAGCCAAGGTTACGTAACAGGGGGCTATGGCTACACCTTC. It encodes CASSQGYVTGGYGYTF.

The J gene is TRBJ1-6, the V gene TRBV7-9; 7 bases line up with TRBD1. The CDR3 totals 15 residues. The trim removed 5 bases at V and 9 bases at J, leaving 10 bases unmatched. The V gene's germline CDR1 is SEHNR and CDR2 FQNEAQ (reference sequence). The CDR3 coding sequence is TGTGCCAGCAGCGAAAGGACAGGCTTGGGTTCACCCCTCCACTTT. This gives the protein CASSERTGLGSPLHF.

The rearrangement links TRBV3-1 (or the pseudogene TRBV3-2) to TRBJ2-3; D gene unclear. Germline CDR1 LGHDT, CDR2 YNNKEL (reference sequence). The V gene lost 4 bases and the J gene lost 1 base, with 15 bases spanning the gap. The CDR3 runs 16 residues. The CDR3 DNA follows: TGTGCCAGCAGCCGCATGTTGTTATCGGGCACAGATACGCAGTATTTT. Translating it yields CASSRMLLSGTDTQYF.

The chain is built from TRBV28 and TRBJ1-1; D perhaps matches TRBD1 (6 bases). The CDR3 consists of 14 residues. Trimming shortened V by 5 bases and J by 4 bases, and 14 bases separated the two germline ends. Germline values: CDR1 MDHEN, CDR2 SYDVKM. CDR3 DNA: TGTGCCAGCAGTACCTACAGGGTTGCCACTGAAGCTTTCTTT. This encodes CASSTYRVATEAFF.

The chain uses TRBV28 and TRBJ1-5; a possible D gene is TRBD1 (6 bases). With 1 base removed from V and 2 bases from J, the gap between germline ends came to 9 bases. CDR1 is MDHEN, CDR2 SYDVKM, per germline. The CDR3 loop spans 15 amino acids. This CDR3 is CASSLSGDGNQPQHF. CDR3 in DNA: TGTGCCAGCAGTTTATCAGGGGACGGCAATCAGCCCCAGCATTTT.

The chain is built from TRBV9 and TRBJ1-5; 10 bases are a match to TRBD1. The CDR3 is 16 residues long. CDR1 is SGDLS and CDR2 is YYNGEE in the germline V gene. The junction had 5 bases not matched to a gene; V was cut back by 4 bases and J by 1 base. Here the CDR3 DNA reads TGTGCCAGCAGCCCAGGGACAGGGGCAAGCAATCAGCCCCAGCATTTT. Translation: CASSPGTGASNQPQHF.

J is TRBJ2-1 and V is TRBV13, with a possible D match to TRBD2 (6 bases). V lost 5 bases and J lost 1, with 15 bases in between. This CDR3 has 16 residues. Germline lookup yields CDR1 PRHDT and CDR2 FYEKMQ (reference sequence). The CDR3 sequence: CASSVPGEASYNEQFF. CDR3 DNA sequence: TGTGCCAGCAGCGTACCGGGAGAGGCGTCCTACAATGAGCAGTTCTTC.

This chain joins TRBV5-1 and TRBJ1-5, with D perhaps TRBD1 (5 bases). Germline CDR1 is SGHRS and CDR2 is YFSETQ. Trimming left V 0 bases short and J 13 bases short, with 14 bases between. The CDR3 contains 13 residues. DNA of the CDR3: TGCGCCAGCAGCTTGGATAGGGGTAGCATTCAGCATTTT. Protein sequence: CASSLDRGSIQHF.

This rearrangement joins TRBV27 to TRBJ1-4, with D tentatively TRBD1 (5 bases). V gave up 8 bases and J gave up 0 bases, with 22 bases separating them. Per the germline V gene, CDR1 is MNHEY and CDR2 is SMNVEV (reference sequence). This CDR3 has 18 residues. The CDR3 region is CASGMTAPNCATNEKLFF. CDR3 coding DNA: TGTGCCAGCGGGATGACAGCGCCAAACTGTGCAACTAATGAAAAACTGTTTTTT.

The chain employs TRBV2 and TRBJ1-2; 10 bases match TRBD1. Germline values: CDR1 SNHLY, CDR2 FYNNEI. The junction had 4 bases not matched to a gene; V was cut back by 2 bases and J by 7 bases. This CDR3 has 14 residues. Here the CDR3 reads CASSERGTGAGYTF. The CDR3 region has the DNA TGTGCCAGCAGTGAAAGGGGGACAGGGGCTGGCTACACCTTC. Variable domain in full (rest from reference TRBV2 and TRBJ1-2): EPEVTQTPSHQVTQMGQEVILRCVPISNHLYFYWYRQILGQKVEFLVSFYNNEISEKSEIFDDQFSVERPDGSNFTLKIRSTKLEDSAMYFCASSERGTGAGYTFGSGTRLTVV.

This chain uses TRBV4-1 with TRBJ2-3; 11 bases map to TRBD2. V was clipped by 1 base and J by 1 base; unmatched bases: 7. This CDR3 spans 18 amino acids. The germline V gene has CDR1 MGHRA and CDR2 YSYEKL. Here the CDR3 DNA reads TGCGCCAGCAGCCAAGGACTAGCGGGATCAACACGCACAGATACGCAGTATTTT. Amino acid sequence: CASSQGLAGSTRTDTQYF.

This clone has at least ten counts. DNA of the CDR3: TGTGCCAGCAGCTCCGGGGTACAGGGGGCTAGCACAGATACGCAGTATTTT. Protein sequence: CASSSGVQGASTDTQYF. The chain links TRBV11-2 to TRBJ2-3; TRBD1 matches 9 bases. The germline V gene has CDR1 SGHAT and CDR2 FQNNGV. The CDR3 contains 17 residues. With 4 bases clipped from V and 0 bases from J, the junction kept 8 bases outside the gene matches.

V is TRBV7-8 and J is TRBJ1-2, with 9 positions matching TRBD1. CDR1 is SGHVS and CDR2 is FQNEAQ in the germline V gene. The CDR3 runs 16 residues. V shed 5 bases and J 8 bases; nucleotides not matched to a gene: 15. CDR3 nucleotides: TGTGCCAGCAGCCCAACCGAGGGACAGGGAGTAGTCGGCTACACCTTC. It encodes CASSPTEGQGVVGYTF.

The CDR3 nucleotides are TGTGCCAGCAGCCAAGGGGCACAGGGGGCAACTGAAGCTTTCTTT. Translated, it gives CASSQGAQGATEAFF. The chain links TRBV3-1 (or the pseudogene TRBV3-2) to TRBJ1-1; 9 nucleotides agree with TRBD1. The germline V gene encodes CDR1 LGHDT and CDR2 YNNKEL (reference sequence). The CDR3 is made up of 15 amino acids. After removal of 1 base from V and 5 bases from J, the junction contained 5 bases not matched to a gene.

Concerning this clone itself: The sample contains more than one DNA sequence encoding this CDR3. The rearrangement links TRBV28 to TRBJ1-5; TRBD1 matches 11 bases. CDR1 is MDHEN and CDR2 is SYDVKM in the germline V gene. Germline trimming cut 4 bases from V and 2 bases from J; bases unmatched to any gene: 1. The CDR3 sequence is 15 residues long. The CDR3 bases are TGTGCCAGCAGTTCGGGACAGGGGGGCAATCAGCCCCAGCATTTT. It specifies CASSSGQGGNQPQHF.

The V and J genes are TRBV30 and TRBJ1-3; D gene uncertain. V was pared by 2 bases and J by 1 base, with 6 bases between. Germline CDR1 reads GTSNPN; CDR2 reads SVGIG (reference sequence). This CDR3 has 13 residues. The DNA for the CDR3 is TGTGCCTGGAGTAGTCAGTCTGGAAACACCATATATTTT. It yields the protein CAWSSQSGNTIYF.